A selection of T cell receptor beta chains follows, all from one sample in a study of beta chain features in type 1 diabetes. Profiled with immunoSEQ multiplex PCR; TCRdb holds only in-frame clones, not every one. The top ten clones hold 0.019% of a sample with 350,000 to 400,000 clones, about 15% of them seen once. Sequencing was performed on naive CD4+ T cells from blood. The receptors shown here come from a woman between 18 and 29 years old in good health. Both conserved end residues are part of each CDR3. Fields, in order: CDR3 DNA, CDR3 protein, clone size, V gene, D gene, J gene. D genes are given only for firm matches. Only part of the rows carry a size: once, few, many, or a class if the clone is expanded.

TGTGCCAGCAGCTCTACAGGGGACAATCAGCCCCAGCATTTT | CASSSTGDNQPQHF | - | TRBV7-2 | TRBD1 | TRBJ1-5
TGTGCCAGCAGACAGGCGGTAGAGACCCAGTACTTC | CASRQAVETQYF | few | TRBV7-9 | - | TRBJ2-5
TGTGCCAGCAGCCAAGTGAGGACTAGCGTCGAGACCCAGTACTTC | CASSQVRTSVETQYF | few | TRBV14 | TRBD2 | TRBJ2-5
TGTGCCAGCAGCCCAACTAGATTGGAGACCCAGTACTTC | CASSPTRLETQYF | - | TRBV5-4 | - | TRBJ2-5
TGTGCCAGCAGCCCCCGGGGGAATCCCTACGAGCAGTACTTC | CASSPRGNPYEQYF | - | TRBV7-9 | - | TRBJ2-7
TGTGCCTGGACCCAACAGGCCCTCTATGGCTACACCTTC | CAWTQQALYGYTF | - | TRBV30 | - | TRBJ1-2
TGTGCCTGGAGTGTACCACTAGCGGGAGTTAATGAGCAGTTCTTC | CAWSVPLAGVNEQFF | few | TRBV30 | TRBD2 | TRBJ2-1
TGCAGCGTTCGCGTCAGCACAGATACGCAGTATTTT | CSVRVSTDTQYF | - | TRBV29-1 | - | TRBJ2-3
TGTGCCAGCAGCCAAGACGACCACCGGGACTATGGCTACACCTTC | CASSQDDHRDYGYTF | - | TRBV4-2 | - | TRBJ1-2
TGCGCCAGCAGCTCCGGACAGGGGAGAGAGACCCAGTACTTC | CASSSGQGRETQYF | few | TRBV5-1 | TRBD1 | TRBJ2-5
TGTGCCAGCAGCCAAGAGGACTGGGGTTATGGCTACACCTTC | CASSQEDWGYGYTF | few | TRBV14 | - | TRBJ1-2
TGTGCCAGCAGTGACCAGGACGGGGGGAGCTACGAGCAGTACTTC | CASSDQDGGSYEQYF | - | TRBV2 | TRBD2 | TRBJ2-7
TGTGCCAGCAGCCCGCGACTAGCGGGAGCTCAAGAGACCCAGTACTTC | CASSPRLAGAQETQYF | few | TRBV7-8 | TRBD2 | TRBJ2-5
TGTGCCAGCAGTACGATAGGGGGCACTGGCTACACCTTC | CASSTIGGTGYTF | once | TRBV27 | TRBD1 | TRBJ1-2
TGTGCCAGCAGTTTGGCGGGGACTGCAGTTTACGAGCAGTACTTC | CASSLAGTAVYEQYF | - | TRBV28 | - | TRBJ2-7
TGCGCCAGCAGCCAAGATCCCCAGGACAGGGGACGTGAGCAGTACTTC | CASSQDPQDRGREQYF | - | TRBV4-3 | TRBD1 | TRBJ2-7
TGTGCCAGCAGTTTTGGGGGGACCAGCCCTTCTTTTTTCTTC | CASSFGGTSPSFFF | few | TRBV28 | - | TRBJ2-7
TGTGCCAGCAGTGAAGAGGGGGAGCAGTACTTC | CASSEEGEQYF | few | TRBV2 | - | TRBJ2-7
TGTGCCAGCAGCTCGCAGGGGTTAGGGGGACACGAGCAGTACTTC | CASSSQGLGGHEQYF | few | TRBV7-9 | - | TRBJ2-7
TGTGCCAGCAGCTCCCGCCCGACAGGGGGCACAGATACGCAGTATTTT | CASSSRPTGGTDTQYF | - | TRBV7-2 | TRBD1 | TRBJ2-3
TGTGCCAGCAGTTTAGGCGGCGAGAGGGCCCAGCATTTT | CASSLGGERAQHF | - | TRBV27 | - | TRBJ1-5
TGTGCCAGCAAGCGGGGTTCCTACGAGCAGTACTTC | CASKRGSYEQYF | - | TRBV6-5 | TRBD2 | TRBJ2-7
TGTGCCAGCTCAATTCGGGGGGCCACGACTGGTGAGCAGTTCTTC | CASSIRGATTGEQFF | - | TRBV18 | - | TRBJ2-1
TGTGCCAGCAGTTACGGACCTAGAGGGTTACGTACCTACGAGCAGTACTTC | CASSYGPRGLRTYEQYF | - | TRBV27 | - | TRBJ2-7
TGTGCTAGCAGCTTAGGGACTAGCTCCTACAATGAGCAGTTCTTC | CASSLGTSSYNEQFF | - | TRBV7-7 | TRBD2 | TRBJ2-1
TGTGCCAGCAGGCCTGCGGCGGGACTATTGTACGAGCAGTACTTC | CASRPAAGLLYEQYF | - | TRBV28 | TRBD2 | TRBJ2-7
TGCGCCAGCAGCCAAGATATCACCCCGAGCTCCTACAATGAGCAGTTCTTC | CASSQDITPSSYNEQFF | - | TRBV4-3 | - | TRBJ2-1
TGTGCCAGCAGTGTCGAGGCGACGAACACCGGGGAGCTGTTTTTT | CASSVEATNTGELFF | - | TRBV2 | - | TRBJ2-2
TGTGCCAGCTCACCACCGCCGGGACTAGCGGGAGAGACCCAGTACTTC | CASSPPPGLAGETQYF | - | TRBV18 | TRBD2 | TRBJ2-5
TGTGCCAGTAGCAATATAGGGCGGGAGATTGAGAATGAGCAGTTCTTC | CASSNIGREIENEQFF | few | TRBV19 | TRBD2 | TRBJ2-1
TGTGCCGCCACCAGCAGGGCCAGGAATGAGCAGTTCTTC | CAATSRARNEQFF | few | TRBV15 | - | TRBJ2-1
TGTGCCAGCAGTTCCGGGACAGGGAGTTACTACGAGCAGTACTTC | CASSSGTGSYYEQYF | few | TRBV6-6 | TRBD1 | TRBJ2-7
TGTGCCAGCAGTCAGGGACAGCTCGTAACCTACGAGCAGTACTTC | CASSQGQLVTYEQYF | - | TRBV2 | TRBD1 | TRBJ2-7
TGTGCCAGCAGCTTAGTTGCAGGGCGGTCCTACAATGAGCAGTTCTTC | CASSLVAGRSYNEQFF | few | TRBV7-8 | - | TRBJ2-1
TGTGCCTGGAGCACAGGGCGCGAGCAGTACTTC | CAWSTGREQYF | - | TRBV30 | - | TRBJ2-7
TGCGCCAGCAGCTTGACCTACACAGATACGCAGTATTTT | CASSLTYTDTQYF | - | TRBV5-1 | - | TRBJ2-3
TGTGCCAGCAGCGGGACCCCGGGGATCCTGGAAGCTTTCTTT | CASSGTPGILEAFF | few | TRBV9 | - | TRBJ1-1